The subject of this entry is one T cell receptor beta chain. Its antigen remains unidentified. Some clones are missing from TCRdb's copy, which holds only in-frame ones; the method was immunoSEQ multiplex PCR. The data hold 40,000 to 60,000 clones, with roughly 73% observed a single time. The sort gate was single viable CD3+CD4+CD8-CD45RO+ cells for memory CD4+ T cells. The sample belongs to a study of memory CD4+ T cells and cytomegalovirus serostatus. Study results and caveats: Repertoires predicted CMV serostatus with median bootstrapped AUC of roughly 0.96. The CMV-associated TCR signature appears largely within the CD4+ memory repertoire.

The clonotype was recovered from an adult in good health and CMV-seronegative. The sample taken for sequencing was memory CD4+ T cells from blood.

The CDR3 nucleotides read TGTGCCAGCACCCCCCCCCGACAGGGGAACATGAACACTGAAGCTTTCTTT. Its translation: CASTPPRQGNMNTEAFF. The chain has TRBV7-2 and TRBJ1-1; 8 nucleotides agree with TRBD1. V trimming: 7 bases; J trimming: 0 bases; junction bases outside the gene matches: 13. Germline values: CDR1 SGHTA, CDR2 FQGNSA. This CDR3 has 17 amino acids.